The rows below give T cell receptor beta chains drawn from one sample of a study of Graves' ophthalmopathy and Graves' hyperthyroidism. TCRdb recomputed calls from the multiplex PCR reads with MiXCR, one row per CDR3 protein. Of over 200,000 distinct CDR3 sequences detected, approximately 29% appear once; the ten largest clones hold approximately 9.6%. Sequences were obtained from peripheral blood. These TCRs come from a man in his fifties with Graves' ophthalmopathy. CDR3s include the opening cysteine and the closing phenylalanine or tryptophan. Fields, in order: J gene, V gene, clone size, D gene, CDR3 protein, CDR3 DNA. D genes are given only for firm matches. Some rows have no size entry. The others give once, few or many, or a class for an expanded clone.

>TRBJ1-2|TRBV27|once|.
CASSLWGLDGYTF
TGTGCCAGCAGTTTATGGGGGTTAGATGGCTACACCTTC
>TRBJ2-5|TRBV6-2/TRBV6-3|.|TRBD1
CASTLAGTALGTQYF
TGTGCCAGCACCCTAGCCGGGACAGCACTTGGGACCCAGTACTTC
>TRBJ2-7|TRBV6-5|.|.
CASSYTWSPRADYEQYF
TGTGCCAGCAGTTACACATGGTCCCCCCGGGCCGACTACGAGCAGTACTTC
>TRBJ2-5|TRBV29-1|many|.
CSVEGRIQETQYF
TGCAGCGTTGAGGGACGGATCCAAGAGACCCAGTACTTC
>TRBJ1-1|TRBV11-3|many|.
CASSSTDGREAFF
TGTGCCAGCAGCTCTACGGATGGCCGTGAAGCTTTCTTT
>TRBJ2-7|TRBV2|many|.
CASSPRDHTYEQYF
TGTGCCAGCAGTCCCCGGGACCACACCTACGAGCAGTACTTC
>TRBJ2-7|TRBV5-5|many|TRBD2
CASSLGPAGAGFF
TGTGCCAGCAGCTTGGGACCAGCGGGAGCGGGCTTTTTC
>TRBJ2-2|TRBV27|many|.
CASTPLDTGELFF
TGTGCCAGCACCCCTCTGGACACCGGGGAGCTGTTTTTT
>TRBJ2-7|TRBV6-5|many|.
CASSPDYYEQYF
TGTGCCAGCAGCCCCGACTACTACGAGCAGTACTTC
>TRBJ2-7|TRBV6-2/TRBV6-3|few|TRBD1
CASSDGTGGHEQYF
TGTGCCAGCAGTGACGGGACAGGGGGCCACGAGCAGTACTTC
>TRBJ2-2|TRBV7-3|.|.
CASSEIQGGRELFF
TGTGCCAGCAGTGAGATTCAGGGGGGCCGGGAGCTGTTTTTT
>TRBJ2-5|TRBV15|many|.
CATSGRGGRETQYF
TGTGCCACCAGTGGCAGGGGTGGCCGAGAGACCCAGTACTTC
>TRBJ1-2|TRBV7-8|.|.
CASSWSGPTDYYGYTF
TGTGCCAGCAGCTGGTCGGGGCCCACAGATTACTATGGCTACACCTTC
>TRBJ1-2|TRBV28|many|.
CASSMGGLGYTF
TGTGCCAGCAGCATGGGGGGGCTTGGCTACACCTTC
>TRBJ2-2|TRBV7-9|many|TRBD2
CASSPRLAGTGELFF
TGTGCCAGCAGCCCCCGACTAGCAGGCACCGGGGAGCTGTTTTTT
>TRBJ2-5|TRBV7-8|.|.
CASSSPRDSIGETQYF
TGTGCCAGCAGCTCCCCGAGGGACTCCATAGGGGAGACCCAGTACTTC
>TRBJ1-5|TRBV20-1|many|.
CSARVRGGSTQPQHF
TGCAGTGCTAGAGTAAGAGGCGGTAGTACTCAGCCCCAGCATTTT
>TRBJ2-2|TRBV11-2|.|.
CASSLDGLGVYTGELFF
TGTGCCAGCAGCTTAGATGGTTTAGGGGTCTACACCGGGGAGCTGTTTTTT
>TRBJ2-2|TRBV29-1|many|.
CSVEGGYTGELFF
TGCAGCGTTGAAGGAGGGTACACCGGGGAGCTGTTTTTT
>TRBJ2-7|TRBV19|many|.
CASSIASSYEQYF
TGTGCCAGTAGTATAGCGAGTTCCTACGAGCAGTACTTC
>TRBJ2-7|TRBV7-9|many|.
CASSPRLGVAYEQYF
TGTGCCAGCAGCCCCCGGTTGGGGGTTGCGTACGAGCAGTACTTC
>TRBJ1-2|TRBV27|many|TRBD1
CASSFRDRVTYTF
TGTGCCAGCAGTTTCCGGGACAGGGTGACCTACACCTTC
>TRBJ1-1|TRBV6-2/TRBV6-3|many|.
CASSYSGSPAFF
TGTGCCAGCAGTTACTCAGGCAGTCCCGCTTTCTTT
>TRBJ1-1|TRBV30|.|.
CAWSVPPGAFF
TGTGCCTGGAGTGTCCCGCCGGGGGCTTTCTTT
>TRBJ1-1|TRBV29-1|.|TRBD1
CSVEYEGQGGTEAFF
TGCAGCGTTGAATATGAGGGACAGGGAGGAACTGAAGCTTTCTTT